The present T cell receptor (beta chain) was sequenced within a study of cytotoxic CD8 clonotypes in ibrutinib-treated CLL. Across the study: Response samples followed a median about 11 months of treatment, range 6 to 36.

Method: immunoSEQ multiplex PCR; TCRdb's copy keeps in-frame clones and lacks some. Found here are over 70,000 clones, 85% to 90% of them singletons; the top ten hold under 6.5%. The V gene lost 3 bases and the J gene lost 2 bases, with 8 bases spanning the gap. Germline CDR1 WNHNN, CDR2 SYGVQD (reference sequence). CDR3 length equals 14 residues. The rearrangement joins TRBV10-1 to TRBJ1-3; D not resolved. The TCR comes from a human donor with chronic lymphocytic leukemia. Sequencing used PBMCs, obtained before ibrutinib treatment. The CDR3, as DNA: TGCGCCAGCAGTGATGGGATCCCTGGAAACACCATATATTTT. This encodes CASSDGIPGNTIYF.